The clone carrying this T cell receptor (beta chain) was seen many times. Using quantitative 5'-RACE with molecular barcodes, the authors made TCR beta libraries. TCRdb itself ran the 5' RACE reads through MiXCR, one entry per CDR3 protein. This sample carries about 250,000 distinct CDR3 sequences, 7.5% to 9.5% of them seen once, and the ten largest clones take roughly 4.9%. This sample is drawn from a study of CD8 T cells in ankylosing spondylitis. The V end was cut by 8 bases, the J end by 0 bases, with 20 bases between. The CDR3 spans 17 residues. Germline V CDR1 and CDR2: MDHEN, SYDVKM. The chain employs TRBV28 and TRBJ2-1; D is perhaps TRBD2 (5 bases). Sequenced: blood, either unsorted or a sorted T cell fraction (not recorded which). The sequence derives from a female donor with ankylosing spondylitis or in good health (not recorded which). CDR3 nucleotide sequence: TGTGCCAGCGAATCCCCGGGCGGGTACAGCTCCTACAATGAGCAGTTCTTC. Protein: CASESPGGYSSYNEQFF. The full variable domain, completed using reference TRBV28 and TRBJ2-1, is DVKVTQSSRYLVKRTGEKVFLECVQDMDHENMFWYRQDPGLGLRLIYFSYDVKMKEKGDIPEGYSVSREKKERFSLILESASTNQTSMYLCASESPGGYSSYNEQFFGPGTRLTVL.